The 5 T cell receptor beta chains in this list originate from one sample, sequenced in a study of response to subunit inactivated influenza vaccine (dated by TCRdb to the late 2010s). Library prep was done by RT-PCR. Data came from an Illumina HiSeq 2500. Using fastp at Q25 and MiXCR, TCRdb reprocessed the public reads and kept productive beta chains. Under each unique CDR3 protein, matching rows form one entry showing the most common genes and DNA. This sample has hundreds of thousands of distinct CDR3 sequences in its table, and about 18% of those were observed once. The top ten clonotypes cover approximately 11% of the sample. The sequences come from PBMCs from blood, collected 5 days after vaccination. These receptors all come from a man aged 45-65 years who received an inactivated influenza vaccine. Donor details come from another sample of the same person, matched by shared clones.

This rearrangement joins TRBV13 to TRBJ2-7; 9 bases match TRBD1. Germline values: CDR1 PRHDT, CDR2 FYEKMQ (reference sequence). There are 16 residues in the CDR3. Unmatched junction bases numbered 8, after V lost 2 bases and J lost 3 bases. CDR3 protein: CASSLSEGQGFYEQYF. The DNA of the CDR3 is TGTGCCAGCAGCTTATCCGAGGGACAGGGATTCTACGAGCAGTACTTC.

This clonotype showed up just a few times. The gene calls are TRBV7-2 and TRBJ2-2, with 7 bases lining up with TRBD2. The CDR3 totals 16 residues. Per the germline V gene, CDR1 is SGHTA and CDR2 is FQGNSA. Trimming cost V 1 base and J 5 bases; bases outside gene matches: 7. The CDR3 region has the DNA TGTGCCAGCAGCTTAGTGGCGGGAGTTGGTACCGGGGAGCTGTTTTTT. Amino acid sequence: CASSLVAGVGTGELFF.

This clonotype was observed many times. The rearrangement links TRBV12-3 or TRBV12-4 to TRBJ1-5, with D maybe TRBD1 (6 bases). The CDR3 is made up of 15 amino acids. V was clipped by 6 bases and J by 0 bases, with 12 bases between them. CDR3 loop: CASSLGGLSNQPQHF. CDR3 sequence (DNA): TGTGCCAGCAGCTTGGGGGGGCTTAGCAATCAGCCCCAGCATTTT.

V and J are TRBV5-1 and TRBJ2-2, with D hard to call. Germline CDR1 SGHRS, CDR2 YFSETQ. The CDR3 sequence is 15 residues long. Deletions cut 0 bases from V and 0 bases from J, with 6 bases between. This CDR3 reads CASSLDTPNTGELFF. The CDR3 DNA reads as TGCGCCAGCAGCTTGGACACGCCGAACACCGGGGAGCTGTTTTTT.

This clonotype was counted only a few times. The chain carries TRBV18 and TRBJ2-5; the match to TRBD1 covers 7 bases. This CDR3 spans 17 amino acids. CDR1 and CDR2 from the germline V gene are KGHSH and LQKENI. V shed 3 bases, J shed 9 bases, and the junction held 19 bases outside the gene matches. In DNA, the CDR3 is TGTGCCAGCTCACCCAACACGGCCAGGACAGGTCGGCTCGCCCAGTACTTC. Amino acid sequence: CASSPNTARTGRLAQYF.